A selection of T cell receptor beta chains follows, all from one sample in a study of early stage breast cancer tumors. TCRdb keeps only in-frame clones here, not all; method: immunoSEQ multiplex PCR. This sample has thousands of clones, with roughly 73% found just once. The specimen was normal breast tissue next to the tumor. These TCRs come from a person aged 35-49 years with breast cancer. CDR3s include the opening cysteine and the closing phenylalanine or tryptophan. Fields, in order: CDR3 protein, CDR3 DNA, clone size, J gene, D gene, V gene. D genes are given only for firm matches. Only some rows state a clone size, as once, few, many or a class for expanded clones.

CASRTGTGGGETQYF TGTGCCAGCAGAACCGGGACAGGGGGCGGGGAGACCCAGTACTTC few TRBJ2-5 TRBD1 TRBV6-1
CATNRDRGTDTQYF TGTGCCACCAACCGGGACAGGGGTACAGATACGCAGTATTTT - TRBJ2-3 TRBD1 TRBV18
CASTGQVPTGELFF TGTGCCAGTACTGGACAGGTCCCAACCGGGGAGCTGTTTTTT - TRBJ2-2 TRBD1 TRBV19
CASSVGMLDEYF TGTGCCAGCAGTGTTGGGATGCTAGACGAGTACTTC - TRBJ2-7 - TRBV2
CASRMGDSGSGETQYF TGCGCCAGCAGGATGGGGGATAGCGGGAGTGGAGAGACCCAGTACTTC few TRBJ2-5 TRBD2 TRBV5-1
CASSLGGAQETQYF TGTGCCAGCAGCCTGGGGGGGGCTCAAGAGACCCAGTACTTC few TRBJ2-5 - TRBV6-6
CASITAGGGKQYF TGTGCCAGCATCACGGCAGGGGGCGGAAAGCAGTACTTC - TRBJ2-7 TRBD1 TRBV6-5
CASSGTSTGELFF TGTGCCAGCAGTGGGACTAGCACCGGGGAGCTGTTTTTT few TRBJ2-2 TRBD2 TRBV6-4
CASSLNRALSGNTIYF TGTGCCAGCAGCTTAAACAGGGCGCTCTCTGGAAACACCATATATTTT - TRBJ1-3 - TRBV7-9
CASSETGTGGYEQYF TGTGCCAGCAGTGAAACCGGGACAGGGGGCTACGAGCAGTACTTC - TRBJ2-7 TRBD1 TRBV6-1
CASSGTSLIHEQFF TGCGCCAGCAGTGGGACTAGTTTAATACATGAGCAGTTCTTC - TRBJ2-1 TRBD2 TRBV10-2
CASSQERIGASGIPYEQYF TGCGCCAGCAGCCAAGAACGAATCGGGGCTAGCGGGATTCCCTACGAGCAGTACTTC few TRBJ2-7 TRBD2 TRBV4-1
CASSPGLAGSSYNEQFF TGTGCCAGCAGCCCTGGACTAGCGGGTTCCTCCTACAATGAGCAGTTCTTC - TRBJ2-1 TRBD2 TRBV13
CASSLYTGNSYEQYF TGTGCCAGCAGCTTATATACAGGAAACTCCTACGAGCAGTACTTC - TRBJ2-7 - TRBV7-8
CASSLTRQGYQHF TGTGCCAGCAGTCTTACTCGACAGGGGTACCAGCATTTT few TRBJ1-5 TRBD1 TRBV6-5
CASSLDQTMRTQYF TGTGCCAGCAGCTTAGATCAAACTATGAGAACGCAGTATTTT - TRBJ2-3 - TRBV11-3
CASSLARLGQGVDTQYF TGTGCCAGCAGCTTGGCCCGGCTGGGTCAGGGGGTCGATACGCAGTATTTT - TRBJ2-3 TRBD1 TRBV11-2
CASSLLRFQTQYF TGTGCCAGCAGCTTATTGCGGTTCCAGACCCAGTACTTC - TRBJ2-5 - TRBV7-8
CAISDRGNIHEQYF TGTGCCATCAGTGACAGGGGAAACATCCACGAGCAGTACTTC - TRBJ2-7 - TRBV10-3
CASSLGEGQDTQYF TGTGCCAGCAGCTTAGGGGAGGGCCAAGATACGCAGTATTTT - TRBJ2-3 TRBD2 TRBV7-9
CASSTRGIAGGSSYEQYF TGTGCCAGTAGTACTCGGGGAATAGCGGGAGGGAGCTCCTACGAGCAGTACTTC - TRBJ2-7 TRBD2 TRBV19
CAAQREPQETQYF TGTGCCGCCCAGCGGGAACCACAAGAGACCCAGTACTTC - TRBJ2-5 TRBD2 TRBV15
CATSGRVSTDTQYF TGTGCCACCTCGGGGCGGGTTAGCACAGATACGCAGTATTTT - TRBJ2-3 - TRBV19
CASSFTGTERTQYF TGTGCCAGCAGTTTCACCGGGACAGAGAGAACCCAGTACTTC - TRBJ2-5 TRBD1 TRBV27
CASSQETTGLREKLFF TGCGCCAGCAGCCAAGAGACGACAGGTTTACGGGAAAAACTGTTTTTT - TRBJ1-4 - TRBV4-1
CASSQRLREMTDTQYF TGTGCCAGCTCCCAGCGCCTGAGAGAGATGACAGATACGCAGTATTTT - TRBJ2-3 - TRBV6-4
CASSSDKDYGYTF TGTGCCAGCAGCTCCGACAAGGACTATGGCTACACCTTC - TRBJ1-2 - TRBV7-9
CASSQDLQGGGQYEQYF TGCGCCAGCAGCCAAGATCTCCAGGGGGGGGGCCAATACGAGCAGTACTTC - TRBJ2-7 - TRBV4-1
CASSPATGTGYTF TGTGCCAGCAGCCCCGCGACGGGGACTGGCTACACCTTC - TRBJ1-2 - TRBV7-9
CASREEVIQPQHF TGTGCCAGCCGAGAGGAGGTTATTCAGCCCCAGCATTTT - TRBJ1-5 - TRBV6-1
CASSWVPTGGAEQYF TGTGCCAGCAGTTGGGTGCCTACCGGGGGGGCTGAGCAGTATTTT few TRBJ2-3 TRBD2 TRBV6-6
CASSDGGSQPQHF TGTGCCAGCTCGGACGGGGGAAGCCAGCCCCAGCATTTT - TRBJ1-5 - TRBV18
CASSKIKGPGVDTQYF TGTGCCAGCAGCAAAATCAAGGGACCGGGGGTGGATACGCAGTATTTT - TRBJ2-3 - TRBV21-1
CASSEGTAGSYEQYF TGCGCCAGCAGTGAGGGGACGGCAGGCTCCTACGAGCAGTACTTC few TRBJ2-7 - TRBV10-1
CASRRGGNQPQHF TGTGCCAGCCGCAGGGGCGGCAATCAGCCCCAGCATTTT - TRBJ1-5 - TRBV18
CASSEGTVATYEQYF TGTGCCAGCAGTGAGGGGACAGTTGCGACCTACGAGCAGTACTTC - TRBJ2-7 TRBD1 TRBV6-1
CASSPGTGGEKLFF TGTGCCAGCAGTCCCGGGACAGGGGGTGAAAAACTGTTTTTT once TRBJ1-4 TRBD1 TRBV6-4
CASSRSPESGYEQYF TGCGCCAGCAGCCGTTCGCCCGAATCGGGCTACGAGCAGTACTTC - TRBJ2-7 - TRBV5-1
CASSVNRDPNQPQHF TGTGCCAGCAGTGTGAACCGGGACCCCAATCAGCCCCAGCATTTT once TRBJ1-5 - TRBV6-1
CASSPIAGEQYF TGTGCCAGCTCACCAATAGCTGGCGAGCAGTACTTC few TRBJ2-7 - TRBV18